This is a list of T cell receptor beta chains from one sample in a study of blood T cell repertoires in COVID-19. The protocol was immunoSEQ multiplex PCR, while the TCRdb copy is restricted to in-frame clones and leaves out a portion. The sample includes roughly 230,000 clones, 84% of them seen just once. Sequencing was done on a sample of peripheral blood. The source of these receptors is a man aged 50-59 years with active or convalescent COVID-19. The CDR3 runs from the conserved cysteine through the conserved F or W. The D gene is left open where the match is weak. Clone size is shown for a subset of rows, as once, few, many or a class of expanded clone.

- | 15 | TRBJ1-5 | TRBV27 | - | TGTGCCAGCAGTCCTAAAACAGGGAGCAATCAGCCCCAGCATTTT | CASSPKTGSNQPQHF
- | 14 | TRBJ2-7 | TRBV2 | TRBD1 | TGTGCCAGCACTCTGGGACAGGTCTCCTACGAGCAGTACTTC | CASTLGQVSYEQYF
- | 14 | TRBJ2-1 | TRBV7-6 | - | TGTGCCAGCAGCTTGGGGGGGCCCGAAAATGAGCAGTTCTTC | CASSLGGPENEQFF
- | 14 | TRBJ1-1 | TRBV6-5 | - | TGTGCCAGCAGTCCAGGGCGGCGTAGGGCTGAAGCTTTCTTT | CASSPGRRRAEAFF
many | 14 | TRBJ2-3 | TRBV3-1/TRBV3-2 | - | TGTGCCAGCAGAATTAGCCCCGCCGGAGATACGCAGTATTTT | CASRISPAGDTQYF
- | 17 | TRBJ1-1 | TRBV11-2 | TRBD1 | TGTGCCAGCAGCTCACCCGGGACAGGATTCATGAACACTGAAGCTTTCTTT | CASSSPGTGFMNTEAFF
- | 15 | TRBJ1-6 | TRBV7-9 | - | TGTGCCAGCAGCGAAGGACAGTCGCCAAATTCACCCCTCCACTTT | CASSEGQSPNSPLHF
- | 14 | TRBJ1-1 | TRBV24-1 | - | TGTGCCACTAACGCCGGCGGGTCGAACACTGAAGCTTTCTTT | CATNAGGSNTEAFF
- | 15 | TRBJ2-2 | TRBV3-1/TRBV3-2 | - | TGTGCCAGCAGCCAAGCGGTAGCCCCCACCGGGGAGCTGTTTTTT | CASSQAVAPTGELFF
- | 16 | TRBJ2-3 | TRBV5-4 | TRBD2 | TGTGCCAGCAGCTTGGAATGGGGGGGTGGCACAGATACGCAGTATTTT | CASSLEWGGGTDTQYF
once | 15 | TRBJ2-5 | TRBV6-5 | TRBD1 | TGTGCCAGCGAATCGGCGACAGGGGGTGGAGAGACCCAGTACTTC | CASESATGGGETQYF
- | 14 | TRBJ2-3 | TRBV30 | - | TGTGCCTGGATACCAGGCGTTAGCACAGATACGCAGTATTTT | CAWIPGVSTDTQYF
- | 14 | TRBJ2-5 | TRBV4-2 | TRBD1 | TGTGCCAGCAGCCTCACCGGACAGGAAGAGACCCAGTACTTC | CASSLTGQEETQYF
once | 12 | TRBJ2-7 | TRBV19 | - | TGTGCCAGTAGATCCTCAGGGAACGAGCAGTACTTC | CASRSSGNEQYF
- | 15 | TRBJ2-1 | TRBV30 | - | TGTGCCTGGAGTGTAAGACGGGACTCCTACAATGAGCAGTTCTTC | CAWSVRRDSYNEQFF
few | 15 | TRBJ1-5 | TRBV4-2 | - | TGTGCCAGCAGCCAAGTGGCAGGGAGCAATCAGCCCCAGCATTTT | CASSQVAGSNQPQHF
- | 14 | TRBJ2-7 | TRBV2 | - | TGTGCCAGCGGCGAGGAATGGCCAGCCTACGAGCAGTACTTC | CASGEEWPAYEQYF
few | 15 | TRBJ1-1 | TRBV5-4 | TRBD1 | TGTGCCAGCAGCTTGGACAGGGGGCGGTCCACTGAAGCTTTCTTT | CASSLDRGRSTEAFF
- | 16 | TRBJ2-3 | TRBV7-8 | TRBD2 | TGTGCCAGCAGCCTCTGGACTAGCAGGGGCACAGATACGCAGTATTTT | CASSLWTSRGTDTQYF